The TCR beta chain described here comes from a study of CD8 T cells in ankylosing spondylitis. TCRdb called the 5' RACE reads again in MiXCR, with one record for every CDR3 protein. This sample has under 300,000 distinct CDR3 sequences; about 10% occur once, and the top ten carry 2.5% to 3%. This clonotype was detected ten times or more. Trimming stripped 4 bases from V and 3 bases from J, with 16 bases between. The CDR3 has 15 amino acids. Germline CDR1 reads MDHEN; CDR2 reads SYDVKM. This TCR derives from a male donor with ankylosing spondylitis or in good health (not recorded which). The chain has TRBV28 and TRBJ2-7; no firm D call. Specimen: blood, either unsorted or a sorted T cell fraction (not recorded which). The CDR3 spells CASSSGSAEIYEQYF. CDR3 in DNA: TGTGCCAGCAGTTCCGGAAGTGCGGAGATCTACGAGCAGTACTTC.